One and the same sample provided the 31 T cell receptor beta chains below, sequenced in a study of Ad26.COV2.S vaccination and SARS-CoV-2 variants. Using immunoSEQ multiplex PCR, the repertoire was profiled, and TCRdb retains in-frame clones only, with some absent. The repertoire includes more than 350,000 clones, 80% to 95% of them detected once, and 12% sits in the top ten. Sample treatment: around 19 received Ad26.COV2.S at low or high dose, single or two shots; about 5 received placebo; per-sample allocation not given. Collection of the samples took place on day 63 after the first injection of vaccine or placebo. The sequences come from peripheral blood, collected in a trial of Ad26.COV2.S vaccine versus placebo. The receptors derive from a person aged 18 to 59 who received the Ad26.COV2.S COVID-19 vaccine or a placebo.

The CDR3 sequence: CASSLDMGSSYEQYF. The CDR3, as DNA: TGTGCCAGCAGCTTGGATATGGGTTCTTCCTACGAGCAGTACTTC. The chain has TRBV5-4 and TRBJ2-7; D remains unclear. The length of the CDR3 is 15 residues. V was clipped by 0 bases and J by 1 base, with 11 bases between them. Germline V gene data show CDR1 as SGHNT and CDR2 as YYREEE (reference sequence).

The rearrangement joins TRBV7-2 to TRBJ2-7, with 14 bases identical to TRBD2. V was clipped by 4 bases and J by 7 bases; unmatched bases: 6. Germline CDR1 and CDR2: SGHTA and FQGNSA. The length of the CDR3 is 15 residues. DNA for the CDR3: TGTGCCAGCAGCTCGGGACTAGCGGGAGCGCGAGAGCAGTACTTC. Its translation: CASSSGLAGAREQYF.

This chain connects TRBV15 to TRBJ2-7, with 7 bases identical to TRBD1. Germline V gene data show CDR1 as LNHNV and CDR2 as YYDKDF (reference sequence). The CDR3 has 15 residues. V gave up 0 bases and J gave up 3 bases; unmatched junction bases: 5. In DNA form, the CDR3 reads TGTGCCACCAGCAGAGATGGACAGGCCAACTACGAGCAGTACTTC. Its translation: CATSRDGQANYEQYF. The full variable domain, rest sourced from reference TRBV15 and TRBJ2-7, is DAMVIQNPRYQVTQFGKPVTLSCSQTLNHNVMYWYQQKSSQAPKLLFHYYDKDFNNEADTPDNFQSRRPNTSFCFLDIRSPGLGDTAMYLCATSRDGQANYEQYFGPGTRLTVT.

The chain couples TRBV2 to TRBJ2-2; 13 nucleotides line up with TRBD2. After removal of 9 bases from V and 5 bases from J, the junction contained 6 bases not matched to a gene. Germline loops: CDR1 SNHLY, CDR2 FYNNEI. The CDR3 has 15 residues. CDR3 residues: CARTSGRSGTGELFF. CDR3 in DNA: TGTGCCAGGACTAGCGGGAGGAGTGGGACCGGGGAGCTGTTTTTT.

The CDR3 nucleotides read TGTGCCAGCAGTCTCGGTGGGGGCGGGGAGACCCAGTACTTC. As protein: CASSLGGGGETQYF. The rearrangement joins TRBV7-2 to TRBJ2-5; TRBD1 might be the D (6 bases). CDR1 and CDR2 (germline): SGHTA, FQGNSA. This CDR3 comprises 14 residues. Trimming left V 6 bases short and J 5 bases short, with 16 bases between. The entire variable domain, with the rest obtained from reference TRBV7-2 and TRBJ2-5, is as follows: GAGVSQSPSNKVTEKGKDVELRCDPISGHTALYWYRQSLGQGLEFLIYFQGNSAPDKSGLPSDRFSAERTGGSVSTLTIQRTQQEDSAVYLCASSLGGGGETQYFGPGTRLLVL.

The V call is TRBV29-1, the J call TRBJ2-1, with TRBD2 matching over 9 bases. J gave up 4 bases and V 6 bases, and 7 bases lay outside the gene matches. This CDR3 spans 14 amino acids. Germline CDR1 is SQVTM and CDR2 is ANQGSEA. Written as DNA, the CDR3 is TGCAGCGTCGCCAGACTAGCGGAGTACAATGAGCAGTTCTTC. As protein: CSVARLAEYNEQFF.

V is TRBV30 and J is TRBJ2-3; D uncertain. The CDR3 contains 13 residues. The germline gives CDR1 GTSNPN, CDR2 SVGIG (reference sequence). The V gene lost 2 bases and the J gene lost 3 bases, with 9 bases spanning the gap. The CDR3 region is CAWSNGATDTQYF. CDR3 bases: TGTGCCTGGAGTAATGGCGCGACAGATACGCAGTATTTT.

This rearrangement joins TRBV27 to TRBJ2-7; a possible D gene is TRBD1 (6 bases). CDR1 and CDR2 from the germline V gene are MNHEY and SMNVEV (reference sequence). The CDR3 is 14 residues long. The ends were cut back, 1 base at V and 2 bases at J, with 9 bases in the middle. The CDR3 DNA sequence: TGTGCCAGCAGTTTATTTGGACAGCCCTACGAGCAGTACTTC. This gives the protein CASSLFGQPYEQYF.

This chain connects TRBV5-1 to TRBJ2-3, with 7 bases aligning to TRBD2. The germline V gene encodes CDR1 SGHRS and CDR2 YFSETQ. Unmatched junction bases numbered 9, after V lost 2 bases and J lost 6 bases. The CDR3 extends over 15 amino acids. CDR3 protein: CASSFGGTGGDTQYF. As DNA, the CDR3 is TGCGCCAGCAGCTTCGGGGGGACCGGCGGGGATACGCAGTATTTT.

The chain links TRBV14 to TRBJ2-7; D is undetermined. Per germline, CDR1 SGHDN and CDR2 FVKESK. The ends were cut back, 2 bases at V and 4 bases at J, with 15 bases in the middle. The CDR3 runs to 15 residues. The CDR3 loop is CASSQLIGPFYEQYF. Written as DNA, the CDR3 is TGTGCCAGCAGCCAACTCATAGGCCCATTTTACGAGCAGTACTTC.

The chain joins TRBV15 to TRBJ2-5; 14 bases agree with TRBD2. After removal of 5 bases from V and 4 bases from J, the junction contained 3 bases not matched to a gene. Germline assignment: CDR1 LNHNV and CDR2 YYDKDF (reference sequence). The CDR3 covers 15 residues. CDR3 DNA sequence: TGTGCCACCAGCCGGACTAGCGGGAGGTTAGAGACCCAGTACTTC. Protein product: CATSRTSGRLETQYF.

The chain has TRBV29-1 and TRBJ2-1; the match to TRBD2 covers 8 bases. The CDR3 extends over 17 amino acids. Germline V CDR1 and CDR2: SQVTM, ANQGSEA. The V segment lost 1 base and the J segment 0 bases; nucleotides outside the gene matches: 8. The CDR3 region has the DNA TGCAGCGTTGAAGCCTTGTGGCGGGAGGCCTCCTACAATGAGCAGTTCTTC. It is translated as CSVEALWREASYNEQFF.

This chain links TRBV10-3 with TRBJ2-7, with a tentative D call TRBD1 (6 bases). Germline V gene lookup returns CDR1 ENHRY and CDR2 SYGVKD. Trimming took 6 bases from V and 3 from J, leaving 9 bases between them. The CDR3 is 12 amino acids. The CDR3, as DNA: TGTGCCATCAGCTTACAGGGCTACGAGCAGTACTTC. The encoded protein is CAISLQGYEQYF.

This clone came up once. The chain has TRBV30 and TRBJ1-6, with 8 bases lining up with TRBD1. V shed 5 bases, J shed 8 bases, and the junction held 5 bases outside the gene matches. The CDR3 has 13 residues. Germline V gene sequence: CDR1 GTSNPN, CDR2 SVGIG (reference sequence). The CDR3 reads CAWGQGADSPLHF. CDR3 sequence (DNA): TGTGCCTGGGGCCAGGGGGCAGATTCACCCCTCCACTTT.

The chain links TRBV4-1 to TRBJ1-1, with TRBD1 matching 7 bases. The germline CDR1 and CDR2 sequences are MGHRA and YSYEKL. The trim removed 0 bases at V and 1 base at J, leaving 5 bases unmatched. The CDR3 covers 16 residues. The CDR3 spells CASSQETAGGNTEAFF. The CDR3 DNA reads TGCGCCAGCAGCCAAGAAACCGCAGGGGGGAACACTGAAGCTTTCTTT.

The CDR3, as DNA: TGTGCCAGCAGTTTATGGGGGGAGTTGGATGGCTACACCTTC. Encoded protein: CASSLWGELDGYTF. The chain has TRBV27 and TRBJ1-2; D might be TRBD1 (5 bases). The germline gives CDR1 MNHEY, CDR2 SMNVEV (reference sequence). Trimming took 1 base from V and 6 from J, leaving 12 bases between them. The CDR3 extends over 14 amino acids.

V gene TRBV4-2 combines with J gene TRBJ1-2, with unresolved D. V lost 1 base and J 4 bases, leaving 4 bases between the germline ends. The CDR3 runs to 12 residues. In germline, CDR1 is LGHNA, CDR2 YNFKEQ. In DNA form, the CDR3 reads TGTGCCAGCAGCCAAGCCCTCTATGGCTACACCTTC. Protein product: CASSQALYGYTF.

This chain joins TRBV9 and TRBJ2-1; 8 bases line up with TRBD2. There are 16 residues in the CDR3. Germline V gene sequence: CDR1 SGDLS, CDR2 YYNGEE. The V and J ends lost 3 bases and 9 bases, in that order; junction bases with no gene match: 14. The CDR3 nucleotides read TGTGCCAGCAGCGCTTCCGGGACTAGTGGTATTCGTGAGCAGTTCTTC. Translation gives CASSASGTSGIREQFF.

The rearrangement joins TRBV7-9 to TRBJ2-1, with D possibly being TRBD1 (6 bases). V dropped 7 bases and J dropped 7 bases, with 14 bases sitting between them. Looked up from germline, CDR1 is SEHNR and CDR2 is FQNEAQ (reference sequence). CDR3 size: 13 residues. In nucleotides, the CDR3 is TGTGCCAGCACCCAGGGGCCCGGGAATGAGCAGTTCTTC. Translating gives CASTQGPGNEQFF.

At least ten counts were recorded for this clone. V usage is TRBV30 and J usage is TRBJ1-1; no clear D gene. The CDR3 covers 13 residues. V shed 4 bases and J shed 1 base, with 10 bases lying between them. From germline, CDR1 is GTSNPN and CDR2 SVGIG (reference sequence). The CDR3 nucleotides are TGTGCCTGGAATTATGCGGGGAACACTGAAGCTTTCTTT. This translates into CAWNYAGNTEAFF.

The sample holds one count of this clone. The chain links TRBV9 to TRBJ1-1; D possibly corresponds to TRBD1 (6 bases). V dropped 0 bases and J dropped 1 base, with 7 bases sitting between them. Germline CDR1 is SGDLS and CDR2 is YYNGEE. CDR3 length: 14 residues. The CDR3 here is CASSVGTENTEAFF. As DNA, the CDR3 is TGTGCCAGCAGCGTAGGGACAGAGAACACTGAAGCTTTCTTT.

This clone was seen only a few times. The chain links TRBV6-5 to TRBJ1-2; 9 bases fit TRBD1. CDR3 length: 13 residues. The V gene's germline CDR1 is MNHEY and CDR2 SVGAGI. V shed 6 bases and J 7 bases; nucleotides not matched to a gene: 6. The chain's CDR3 is CASSTGTGSGYTF. The CDR3 bases are TGTGCCAGCAGCACCGGGACAGGGAGTGGCTACACCTTC.

The CDR3 nucleotides read TGTGCCAGCAGCGCGGGACTGGCCTACAATGAGCAGTTCTTC. This codes for CASSAGLAYNEQFF. The V and J genes are TRBV9 and TRBJ2-1; D may be TRBD2 (6 bases). The CDR3 sequence is 14 residues long. Between the trimmed V and J ends, which lost 3 bases and 2 bases, there was a span of 9 bases. Germline V lookup: CDR1 SGDLS, CDR2 YYNGEE. The whole variable domain, remainder taken from reference TRBV9 and TRBJ2-1, is DSGVTQTPKHLITATGQRVTLRCSPRSGDLSVYWYQQSLDQGLQFLIQYYNGEERAKGNILERFSAQQFPDLHSELNLSSLELGDSALYFCASSAGLAYNEQFFGPGTRLTVL.

This chain connects TRBV5-1 to TRBJ2-1; no clear D. The CDR3 has 15 amino acids. V gave up 3 bases and J gave up 0 bases, with 10 bases separating them. Per germline, CDR1 SGHRS and CDR2 YFSETQ. This CDR3 reads CASSSEAGSYNEQFF. In nucleotides, the CDR3 is TGCGCCAGCAGCTCGGAAGCAGGCTCCTACAATGAGCAGTTCTTC.

The V call is TRBV28, the J call TRBJ2-3, with no clear D. CDR3 length: 13 amino acids. The germline gives CDR1 MDHEN, CDR2 SYDVKM. Trimming removed 5 bases at V and 2 bases at J, with 8 bases between. CDR3 region: CASSPDNTDTQYF. CDR3 DNA sequence: TGTGCCAGCAGTCCCGATAACACAGATACGCAGTATTTT.

V and J are TRBV9 and TRBJ1-1, with D possibly TRBD1 on 6 matching bases. Germline V gene lookup returns CDR1 SGDLS and CDR2 YYNGEE. The CDR3 is made up of 14 amino acids. The ends were cut back, 0 bases at V and 4 bases at J, with 10 bases in the middle. Here the CDR3 DNA reads TGTGCCAGCAGCGTAGTTACAGGGCTCACTGAAGCTTTCTTT. Its translation: CASSVVTGLTEAFF.

V gene TRBV3-1 (or the pseudogene TRBV3-2) combines with J gene TRBJ2-4, with TRBD2 identical over 7 bases. The CDR3 sequence is 16 residues long. Losses at the gene ends were 1 base for V and 10 bases for J; bases not matched to a gene: 13. Germline V gene lookup returns CDR1 LGHDT and CDR2 YNNKEL (reference sequence). In DNA, the CDR3 is TGTGCCAGCAGCCAAGCGGGGAGGGTAATCGGAGGTATTCAGTACTTC. Its translation is CASSQAGRVIGGIQYF.

V and J are TRBV13 and TRBJ2-2, with 15 bases identical to TRBD2. The CDR3 has 18 amino acids. V shed 3 bases and J 5 bases; nucleotides not matched to a gene: 7. The germline CDR1 and CDR2 sequences are PRHDT and FYEKMQ (reference sequence). DNA for the CDR3: TGTGCCAGCAGCTTTGGACTAGCGGGAGGGCCCGGAACCGGGGAGCTGTTTTTT. Translating it yields CASSFGLAGGPGTGELFF.

This clone was found once. The rearrangement uses TRBV27 and TRBJ1-4; TRBD1 aligns across 12 bases. Trimming cost V 8 bases and J 6 bases; bases outside gene matches: 1. Germline loops: CDR1 MNHEY, CDR2 SMNVEV (reference sequence). This CDR3 spans 13 amino acids. Here the CDR3 DNA reads TGTGCCAGCGGGACAGGGGGCTATGAAAAACTGTTTTTT. Its protein is CASGTGGYEKLFF.

The chain couples TRBV28 to TRBJ2-7, with 10 bases matching TRBD1. CDR1 is MDHEN and CDR2 is SYDVKM in the germline V gene. The V and J ends lost 6 bases and 2 bases, in that order; junction bases with no gene match: 4. This CDR3 region has 14 residues. The CDR3 loop is CASRRQGAAYEQYF. CDR3 sequence (DNA): TGTGCCAGCAGACGACAGGGGGCCGCCTACGAGCAGTACTTC.

The chain recombines TRBV27 with TRBJ2-2; D uncertain. Trimming took off 6 bases at V and 6 bases at J, with 14 bases between the two ends. From germline, CDR1 is MNHEY and CDR2 SMNVEV (reference sequence). The CDR3 contains 14 residues. The CDR3 region has the DNA TGTGCCAGCAGCCCCTCCGTTTGGGCCGGGGAGCTGTTTTTT. Translating it yields CASSPSVWAGELFF.